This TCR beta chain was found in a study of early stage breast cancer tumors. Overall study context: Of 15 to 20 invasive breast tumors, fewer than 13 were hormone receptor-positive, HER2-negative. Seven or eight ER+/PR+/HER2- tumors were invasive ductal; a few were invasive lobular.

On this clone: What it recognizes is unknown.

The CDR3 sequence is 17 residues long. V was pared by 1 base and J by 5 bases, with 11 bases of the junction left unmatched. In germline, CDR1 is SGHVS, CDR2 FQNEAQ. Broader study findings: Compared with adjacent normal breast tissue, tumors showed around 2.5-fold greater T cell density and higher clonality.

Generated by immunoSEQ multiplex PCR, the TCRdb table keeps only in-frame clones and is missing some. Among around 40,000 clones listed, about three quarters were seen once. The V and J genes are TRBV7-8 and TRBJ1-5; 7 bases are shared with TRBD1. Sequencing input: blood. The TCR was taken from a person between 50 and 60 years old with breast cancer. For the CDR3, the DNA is TGTGCCAGCAGCTTAGGAAACAGGGGCCCTAGAGATCAGCCCCAGCATTTT. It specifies CASSLGNRGPRDQPQHF.